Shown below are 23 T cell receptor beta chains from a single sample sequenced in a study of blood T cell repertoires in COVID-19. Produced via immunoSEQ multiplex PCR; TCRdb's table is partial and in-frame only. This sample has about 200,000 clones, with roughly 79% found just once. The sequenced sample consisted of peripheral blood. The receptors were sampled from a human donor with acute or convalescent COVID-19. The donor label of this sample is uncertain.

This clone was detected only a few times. DNA of the CDR3: TGTGCCAGCAGCCCCCGGTTGAACACTGAAGCTTTCTTT. Its protein is CASSPRLNTEAFF. This chain joins TRBV11-2 and TRBJ1-1, with D unresolved. Germline V gives CDR1 SGHAT, CDR2 FQNNGV. This CDR3 region has 13 residues. With 5 bases removed from V and 0 bases from J, the gap between germline ends came to 7 bases.

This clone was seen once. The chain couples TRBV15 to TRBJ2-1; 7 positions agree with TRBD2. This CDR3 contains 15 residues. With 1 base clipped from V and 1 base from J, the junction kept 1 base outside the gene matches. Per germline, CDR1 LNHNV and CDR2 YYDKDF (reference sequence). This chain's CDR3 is CATSRVSGSYNEQFF. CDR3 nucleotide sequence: TGTGCCACCAGCAGAGTTAGCGGGTCCTACAATGAGCAGTTCTTC. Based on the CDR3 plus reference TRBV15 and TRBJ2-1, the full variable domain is DAMVIQNPRYQVTQFGKPVTLSCSQTLNHNVMYWYQQKSSQAPKLLFHYYDKDFNNEADTPDNFQSRRPNTSFCFLDIRSPGLGDTAMYLCATSRVSGSYNEQFFGPGTRLTVL.

CDR3 nucleotides: TGTGCCAGCATCCCGTCCCGGGACAGGGATCAGCCCCAGCATTTT. Translated, it gives CASIPSRDRDQPQHF. This sequence joins TRBV6-5 and TRBJ1-5; TRBD1 matches 9 bases. Trimming took 7 bases from V and 5 from J; bases not matched to a gene: 9. Germline V gene data show CDR1 as MNHEY and CDR2 as SVGAGI. This CDR3 is 15 amino acids long.

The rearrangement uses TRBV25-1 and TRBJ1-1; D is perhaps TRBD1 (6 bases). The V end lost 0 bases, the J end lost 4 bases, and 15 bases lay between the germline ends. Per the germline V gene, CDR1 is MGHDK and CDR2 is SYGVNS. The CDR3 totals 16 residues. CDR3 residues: CASSEYGGGRGTEAFF. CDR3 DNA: TGTGCCAGCAGTGAATATGGCGGGGGGCGCGGCACTGAAGCTTTCTTT.

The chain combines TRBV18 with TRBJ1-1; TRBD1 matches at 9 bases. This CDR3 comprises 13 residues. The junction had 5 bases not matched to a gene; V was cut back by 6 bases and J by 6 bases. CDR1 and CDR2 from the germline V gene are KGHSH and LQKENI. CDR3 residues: CASSSGTGSEAFF. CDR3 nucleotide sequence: TGTGCCAGCTCGTCCGGGACAGGGTCTGAAGCTTTCTTT.

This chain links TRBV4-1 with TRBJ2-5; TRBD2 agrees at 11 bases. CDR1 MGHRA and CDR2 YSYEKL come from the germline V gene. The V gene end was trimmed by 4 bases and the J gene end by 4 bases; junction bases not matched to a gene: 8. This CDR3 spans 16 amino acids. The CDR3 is CASSRSGRALGETQYF. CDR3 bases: TGCGCCAGCAGCCGTAGCGGGAGGGCCCTAGGAGAGACCCAGTACTTC.

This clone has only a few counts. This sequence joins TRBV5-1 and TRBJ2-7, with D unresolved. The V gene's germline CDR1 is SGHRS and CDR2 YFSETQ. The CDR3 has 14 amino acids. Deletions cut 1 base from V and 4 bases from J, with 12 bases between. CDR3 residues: CASSLYQAPYEQYF. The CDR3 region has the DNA TGCGCCAGCAGCTTGTATCAGGCTCCTTACGAGCAGTACTTC.

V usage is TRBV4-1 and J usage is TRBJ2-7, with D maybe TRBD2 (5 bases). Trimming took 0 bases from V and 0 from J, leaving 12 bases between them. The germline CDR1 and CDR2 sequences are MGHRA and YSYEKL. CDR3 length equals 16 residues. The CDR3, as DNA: TGCGCCAGCAGCCAAGATTATCCGGGAAGCTCCTACGAGCAGTACTTC. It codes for CASSQDYPGSSYEQYF.

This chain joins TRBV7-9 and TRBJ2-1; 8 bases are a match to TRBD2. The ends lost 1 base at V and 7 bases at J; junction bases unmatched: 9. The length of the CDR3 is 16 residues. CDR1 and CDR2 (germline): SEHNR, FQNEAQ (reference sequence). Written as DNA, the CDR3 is TGTGCCAGCAGCTTAGATGGCGGGAGGATGAGGAATGAGCAGTTCTTC. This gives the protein CASSLDGGRMRNEQFF.

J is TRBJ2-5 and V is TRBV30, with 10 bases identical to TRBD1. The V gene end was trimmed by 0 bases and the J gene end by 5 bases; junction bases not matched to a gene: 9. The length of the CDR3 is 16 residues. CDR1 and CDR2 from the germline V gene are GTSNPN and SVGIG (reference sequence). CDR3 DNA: TGTGCCTGGAGTGTAGGGGACAGGGGAGTTGGGGAGACCCAGTACTTC. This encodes CAWSVGDRGVGETQYF.

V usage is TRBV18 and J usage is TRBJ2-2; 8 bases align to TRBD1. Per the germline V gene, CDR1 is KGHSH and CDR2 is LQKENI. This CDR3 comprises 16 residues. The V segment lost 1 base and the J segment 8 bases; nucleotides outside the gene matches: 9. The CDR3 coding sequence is TGTGCCAGCTCACCACTAAGCCAGGGGGCGTCGGGGGAGCTGTTTTTT. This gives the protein CASSPLSQGASGELFF.

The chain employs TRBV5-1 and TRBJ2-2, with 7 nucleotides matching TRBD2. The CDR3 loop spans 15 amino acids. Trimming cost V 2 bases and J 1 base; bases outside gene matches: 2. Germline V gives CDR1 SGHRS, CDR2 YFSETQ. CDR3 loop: CASSFSGGNTGELFF. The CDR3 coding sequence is TGCGCCAGCAGCTTCTCGGGAGGGAACACCGGGGAGCTGTTTTTT.

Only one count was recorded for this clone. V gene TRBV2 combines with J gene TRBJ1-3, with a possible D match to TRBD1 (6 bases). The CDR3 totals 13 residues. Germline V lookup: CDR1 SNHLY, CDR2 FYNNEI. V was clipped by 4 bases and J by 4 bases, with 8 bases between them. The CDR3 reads CASSGGTGNTIYF. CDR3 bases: TGTGCCAGCAGTGGTGGGACAGGAAACACCATATATTTT.

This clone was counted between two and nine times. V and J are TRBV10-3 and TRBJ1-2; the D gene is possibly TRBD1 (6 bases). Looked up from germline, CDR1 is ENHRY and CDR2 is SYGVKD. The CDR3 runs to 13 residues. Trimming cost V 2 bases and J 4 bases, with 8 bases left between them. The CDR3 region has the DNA TGTGCCATCAGTGAGAGGGGGTTCTATGGCTACACCTTC. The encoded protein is CAISERGFYGYTF.

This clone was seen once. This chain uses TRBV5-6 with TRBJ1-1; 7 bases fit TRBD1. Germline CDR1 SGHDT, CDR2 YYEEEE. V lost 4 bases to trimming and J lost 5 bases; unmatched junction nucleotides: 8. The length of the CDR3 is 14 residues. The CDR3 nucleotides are TGTGCCAGCAGCGCGCCGACAGGGCCTACTGAAGCTTTCTTT. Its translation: CASSAPTGPTEAFF.

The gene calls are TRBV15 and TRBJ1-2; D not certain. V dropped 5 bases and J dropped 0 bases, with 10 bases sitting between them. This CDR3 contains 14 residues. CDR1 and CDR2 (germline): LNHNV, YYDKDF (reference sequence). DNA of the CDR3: TGTGCCACCAGCCGCCCGGTGTCTAACTATGGCTACACCTTC. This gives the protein CATSRPVSNYGYTF.

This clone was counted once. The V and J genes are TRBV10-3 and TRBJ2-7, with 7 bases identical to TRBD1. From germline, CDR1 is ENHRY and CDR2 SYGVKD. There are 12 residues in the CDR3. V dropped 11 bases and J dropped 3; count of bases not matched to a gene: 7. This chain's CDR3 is CAVRGGSYEQYF. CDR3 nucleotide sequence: TGTGCCGTCCGAGGGGGCAGCTACGAGCAGTACTTC.

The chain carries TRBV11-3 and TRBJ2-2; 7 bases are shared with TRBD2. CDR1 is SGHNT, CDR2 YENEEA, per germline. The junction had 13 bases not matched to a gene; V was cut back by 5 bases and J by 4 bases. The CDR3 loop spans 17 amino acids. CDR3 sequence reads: CASSQSPGSSGTGELFF. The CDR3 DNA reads TGTGCCAGCAGCCAATCCCCGGGTTCTAGCGGCACCGGGGAGCTGTTTTTT.

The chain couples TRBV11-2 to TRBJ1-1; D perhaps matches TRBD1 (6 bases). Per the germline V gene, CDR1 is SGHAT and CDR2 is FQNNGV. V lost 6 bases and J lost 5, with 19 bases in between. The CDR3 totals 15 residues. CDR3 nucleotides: TGTGCCAGCAGTCTAGCGGGGGGGCGCCTGACTGAAGCTTTCTTT. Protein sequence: CASSLAGGRLTEAFF.

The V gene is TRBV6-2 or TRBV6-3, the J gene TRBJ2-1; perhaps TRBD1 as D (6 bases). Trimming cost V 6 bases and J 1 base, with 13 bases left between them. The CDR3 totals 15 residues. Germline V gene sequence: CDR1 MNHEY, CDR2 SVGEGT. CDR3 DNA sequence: TGTGCCAGCAGCCATTGGGGGCAATCCTACAATGAGCAGTTCTTC. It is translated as CASSHWGQSYNEQFF.

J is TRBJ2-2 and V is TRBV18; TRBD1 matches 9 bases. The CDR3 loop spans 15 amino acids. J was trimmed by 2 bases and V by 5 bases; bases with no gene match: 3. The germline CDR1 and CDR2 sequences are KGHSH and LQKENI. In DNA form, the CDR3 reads TGTGCCAGCTCAGTGGGACAGGGAAACACCGGGGAGCTGTTTTTT. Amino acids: CASSVGQGNTGELFF.

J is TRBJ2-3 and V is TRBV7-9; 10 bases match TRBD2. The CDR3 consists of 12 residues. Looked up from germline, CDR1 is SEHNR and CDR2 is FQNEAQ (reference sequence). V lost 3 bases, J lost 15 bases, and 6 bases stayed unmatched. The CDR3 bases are TGTGCCAGCAGCTTTTCGGGACTAGCGACCTATTTT. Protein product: CASSFSGLATYF.

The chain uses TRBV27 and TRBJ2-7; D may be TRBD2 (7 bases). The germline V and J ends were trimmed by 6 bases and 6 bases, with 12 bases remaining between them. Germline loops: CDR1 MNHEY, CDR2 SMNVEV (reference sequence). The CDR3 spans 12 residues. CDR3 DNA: TGTGCCAGCAGGTTAGGGGGGGGCGAGCAGTACTTC. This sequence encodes CASRLGGGEQYF.